A single sample is the source of the 22 T cell receptor beta chains below, sequenced in a study of blood T cell repertoires in COVID-19. Some clones are missing from TCRdb's copy, which holds only in-frame ones; the method was immunoSEQ multiplex PCR. The repertoire holds about 270,000 clones, about nine tenths seen once, with roughly 4% in the top ten. Sequencing was done on a sample of PBMCs or T cells enriched from blood (not recorded which). The receptor set was obtained from a woman in her thirties with acute COVID-19.

This chain joins TRBV27 and TRBJ2-7; TRBD2 aligns across 13 bases. Germline CDR1 MNHEY, CDR2 SMNVEV (reference sequence). The CDR3 is 18 amino acids. J gave up 5 bases and V 5 bases, and 15 bases lay outside the gene matches. For the CDR3, the DNA is TGTGCCAGCAGTCCCAGCCCCTCTGGACTAGCGGGAGACCACGAGCAGTACTTC. As protein: CASSPSPSGLAGDHEQYF.

The chain combines TRBV2 with TRBJ1-2; D is ambiguous. The germline V and J ends were trimmed by 6 bases and 8 bases, with 16 bases remaining between them. Germline V gene sequence: CDR1 SNHLY, CDR2 FYNNEI. This CDR3 spans 13 amino acids. The CDR3 sequence: CASRSGFYEGYTF. Here the CDR3 DNA reads TGTGCCAGCAGGAGTGGTTTTTATGAGGGCTACACCTTC.

The chain recombines TRBV6-5 with TRBJ1-4; D gene uncertain. Trimming removed 5 bases at V and 2 bases at J, with 12 bases between. Germline loops: CDR1 MNHEY, CDR2 SVGAGI. This CDR3 spans 15 amino acids. The CDR3 bases are TGTGCCAGCAGTAGGATTGGCGGTACTAATGAAAAACTGTTTTTT. Encoded protein: CASSRIGGTNEKLFF.

The chain uses TRBV9 and TRBJ2-1, with 9 positions matching TRBD2. CDR3 size: 15 residues. V lost 1 base and J lost 4; bases outside the gene matches: 3. Germline V gene data show CDR1 as SGDLS and CDR2 as YYNGEE. CDR3: CASSVRLAGYNEQFF. The DNA for the CDR3 is TGTGCCAGCAGCGTAAGGCTAGCGGGATACAATGAGCAGTTCTTC.

This sequence joins TRBV3-1 (or the pseudogene TRBV3-2) and TRBJ2-1; 12 bases align to TRBD2. This CDR3 has 17 residues. Germline-derived CDR1 and CDR2 are LGHDT and YNNKEL (reference sequence). J lost 7 bases, V lost 3 bases, and 10 bases had no gene match. The CDR3 DNA reads TGTGCCAGCAGCCAGCTGTTAGGGCTAGCGGGGGGGAATGAGCAGTTCTTC. Protein sequence: CASSQLLGLAGGNEQFF.

The V gene is TRBV11-2, the J gene TRBJ2-3; D remains unclear. Trimming stripped 1 base from V and 1 base from J, with 6 bases between. Germline V gene sequence: CDR1 SGHAT, CDR2 FQNNGV. The CDR3 has 14 residues. In nucleotides, the CDR3 is TGTGCCAGCAGCTTAGCCAGCGGCACAGATACGCAGTATTTT. Translation gives CASSLASGTDTQYF.

This chain uses TRBV13 with TRBJ1-1; D is unclear. Germline V gene lookup returns CDR1 PRHDT and CDR2 FYEKMQ (reference sequence). There are 13 residues in the CDR3. Trimming removed 3 bases from V and 4 bases from J, with 9 bases in between. The CDR3 reads CASSFSGSTEAFF. In DNA, the CDR3 is TGTGCCAGCAGCTTCTCGGGAAGCACTGAAGCTTTCTTT.

This chain uses TRBV28 with TRBJ1-2; D may be TRBD1 (6 bases). Germline V gives CDR1 MDHEN, CDR2 SYDVKM. Trimming took 8 bases from V and 2 from J, leaving 12 bases between them. The CDR3 extends over 13 amino acids. The CDR3 here is CASQRGGNYGYTF. The CDR3 nucleotides read TGTGCCAGCCAAAGGGGGGGAAACTATGGCTACACCTTC.

The chain uses TRBV4-1 and TRBJ2-1, with 7 bases lining up with TRBD2. V shed 1 base, J shed 4 bases, and the junction held 7 bases outside the gene matches. This CDR3 region has 16 residues. Germline CDR1 reads MGHRA; CDR2 reads YSYEKL. The CDR3: CASSQGAGEWYNEQFF. In nucleotides, the CDR3 is TGCGCCAGCAGCCAAGGGGCGGGGGAGTGGTACAATGAGCAGTTCTTC.

The rearrangement uses TRBV4-3 and TRBJ1-1, with 8 bases identical to TRBD1. The CDR3 is 15 residues long. The germline CDR1 and CDR2 sequences are LGHNA and YSLEER. V shed 1 base and J 2 bases; nucleotides not matched to a gene: 3. CDR3 coding DNA: TGCGCCAGCAGCCAAGCGGGACAGGCAAACACTGAAGCTTTCTTT. Its translation: CASSQAGQANTEAFF.

The chain joins TRBV5-1 to TRBJ1-1; TRBD1 is a possible D gene (5 bases). V lost 5 bases and J lost 1, with 12 bases in between. This CDR3 has 14 amino acids. Germline loops: CDR1 SGHRS, CDR2 YFSETQ. The CDR3 is CASRTDSRNTEAFF. DNA for the CDR3: TGCGCCAGCAGGACAGACAGTAGGAACACTGAAGCTTTCTTT.

This chain uses TRBV14 with TRBJ2-7, with D possibly being TRBD1 (5 bases). CDR1 SGHDN and CDR2 FVKESK come from the germline V gene. The V gene lost 3 bases and the J gene lost 4 bases, with 19 bases spanning the gap. This CDR3 has 16 amino acids. The CDR3 spells CASSHNQGYRLYEQYF. The CDR3 region has the DNA TGTGCCAGCAGCCATAATCAGGGTTATCGCTTATACGAGCAGTACTTC.

The chain recombines TRBV7-9 with TRBJ2-7, with a tentative D call TRBD2 (5 bases). This CDR3 comprises 16 residues. Germline-derived CDR1 and CDR2 are SEHNR and FQNEAQ (reference sequence). Trimming left V 3 bases short and J 5 bases short, with 20 bases between. CDR3 residues: CASSLFVAPPSDEQYF. CDR3 nucleotides: TGTGCCAGCAGCTTGTTCGTAGCGCCCCCGTCGGACGAGCAGTACTTC.

This sequence joins TRBV5-5 and TRBJ2-7, with TRBD1 matching over 8 bases. The J segment lost 3 bases and the V segment lost 1 base, leaving 3 bases of the junction unmatched. This CDR3 has 14 amino acids. The germline V gene has CDR1 SGHKS and CDR2 YYEKEE (reference sequence). The CDR3 is CASSLIGQGYEQYF. DNA for the CDR3: TGTGCCAGCAGCTTGATAGGACAGGGCTACGAGCAGTACTTC.

V and J are TRBV3-1 (or the pseudogene TRBV3-2) and TRBJ2-6; D is ambiguous. Trimming shortened V by 1 base and J by 2 bases, and 6 bases separated the two germline ends. The CDR3 length is 15 residues. The germline gives CDR1 LGHDT, CDR2 YNNKEL (reference sequence). Here the CDR3 reads CASSQAVAGANVLTF. The CDR3 coding sequence is TGTGCCAGCAGCCAAGCAGTTGCTGGGGCCAACGTCCTGACTTTC.

The chain combines TRBV5-1 with TRBJ1-2; D is undetermined. The V and J ends lost 3 bases and 4 bases respectively, with 10 bases between them. Per germline, CDR1 SGHRS and CDR2 YFSETQ. This CDR3 is 13 amino acids long. The CDR3 region has the DNA TGCGCCAGCAGCTCAGGCGATCTCTATGGCTACACCTTC. Translation gives CASSSGDLYGYTF. Complete variable domain (other parts from reference TRBV5-1 and TRBJ1-2): KAGVTQTPRYLIKTRGQQVTLSCSPISGHRSVSWYQQTPGQGLQFLFEYFSETQRNKGNFPGRFSGRQFSNSRSEMNVSTLELGDSALYLCASSSGDLYGYTFGSGTRLTVV.

The V call is TRBV28, the J call TRBJ1-5; a possible D gene is TRBD1 (5 bases). V shed 5 bases and J shed 2 bases, with 13 bases lying between them. From germline, CDR1 is MDHEN and CDR2 SYDVKM. This CDR3 is 15 amino acids long. CDR3 loop: CASSPPRDGNQPQHF. The CDR3, as DNA: TGTGCCAGCAGTCCTCCCAGGGATGGCAATCAGCCCCAGCATTTT.

J is TRBJ1-2 and V is TRBV19; TRBD1 matches 11 bases. Germline CDR1 reads LNHDA; CDR2 reads SQIVND (reference sequence). The junction had 4 bases not matched to a gene; V was cut back by 5 bases and J by 2 bases. The CDR3 spans 15 residues. DNA of the CDR3: TGTGCCAGTAGTCCGCGGACAGGGGGCAACTATGGCTACACCTTC. Its translation is CASSPRTGGNYGYTF.

The CDR3 loop reads CASTRSTNEKLFF. CDR3 nucleotide sequence: TGTGCCAGCACGAGATCAACTAATGAAAAACTGTTTTTT. The rearrangement joins TRBV12-3 or TRBV12-4 to TRBJ1-4; D call uncertain. Trimming left V 7 bases short and J 0 bases short, with 6 bases between. The CDR3 consists of 13 residues.

This sequence joins TRBV28 and TRBJ2-1, with D perhaps TRBD2 (6 bases). Trimming shortened V by 3 bases and J by 1 base, and 10 bases separated the two germline ends. The CDR3 sequence is 15 residues long. Per the germline V gene, CDR1 is MDHEN and CDR2 is SYDVKM. The CDR3 DNA sequence: TGTGCCAGCAGTTTTTGGAGGGAATCCTACAATGAGCAGTTCTTC. It yields the protein CASSFWRESYNEQFF.

This sequence joins TRBV27 and TRBJ2-2; 8 bases are shared with TRBD2. CDR1 and CDR2 (germline): MNHEY, SMNVEV (reference sequence). The V segment lost 4 bases and the J segment 1 base; nucleotides outside the gene matches: 5. This CDR3 spans 16 amino acids. CDR3: CASSSPGLVNTGELFF. For the CDR3, the DNA is TGTGCCAGCAGTTCCCCGGGACTAGTGAACACCGGGGAGCTGTTTTTT.

The V and J genes are TRBV21-1 and TRBJ1-5. TRBV21-1 is a pseudogene locus. This CDR3 has 15 amino acids. The CDR3 loop reads CASSKVRPRGGPQHF. In DNA, the CDR3 is TGTGCCAGCAGCAAAGTTCGACCACGAGGAGGGCCCCAGCATTTT.